A selection of T cell receptor beta chains follows, all from one sample in a study of blood T cell repertoires in COVID-19. The table came from immunoSEQ multiplex PCR; TCRdb's copy has only in-frame clones and leaves some out. Here the sample spans roughly 250,000 clones, over 75% being singletons. The sample comprised peripheral blood. Source of these receptors: a woman in her 50s with acute or convalescent COVID-19. The CDR3 runs from the conserved cysteine through the conserved F or W. The order of the fields is clone size, J gene, D gene, V gene, CDR3 protein, CDR3 DNA. The D gene is left open where the match is weak. Only part of the rows carry a size: once, few, many, or a class if the clone is expanded.

NA,TRBJ1-3,TRBD1,TRBV4-2,CASSQGDSGNTIYF,TGTGCCAGCAGCCAAGGGGACAGTGGAAACACCATATATTTT
NA,TRBJ2-5,NA,TRBV5-1,CASSLIEETQYF,TGCGCCAGCAGCTTGATTGAGGAGACCCAGTACTTC
once,TRBJ1-5,NA,TRBV19,CASSIPPQPQHF,TGTGCCAGTAGTATACCTCCCCAGCCCCAGCATTTT
NA,TRBJ1-1,NA,TRBV5-5,CASSLQAATNTEAFF,TGTGCCAGCAGCTTGCAGGCCGCCACGAACACTGAAGCTTTCTTT
NA,TRBJ1-1,NA,TRBV28,CASSLLTGRDTEAFF,TGTGCCAGCAGTTTATTAACTGGGCGGGACACTGAAGCTTTCTTT
NA,TRBJ1-5,TRBD1,TRBV5-1,CASSLGPEGAFQPQHF,TGCGCCAGCAGCCTCGGGCCGGAGGGGGCTTTTCAGCCCCAGCATTTT
NA,TRBJ1-1,NA,TRBV5-4,CASSAGQDTEAFF,TGTGCCAGCAGCGCTGGGCAGGACACTGAAGCTTTCTTT
NA,TRBJ2-2,NA,TRBV5-1,CASSTRNSGNTGELFF,TGCGCCAGCAGCACCCGGAATAGCGGGAACACCGGGGAGCTGTTTTTT
NA,TRBJ2-6,NA,TRBV28,CASSLPGSGANVLTF,TGTGCCAGCAGCCTGCCGGGGTCTGGGGCCAACGTCCTGACTTTC
NA,TRBJ1-4,TRBD1,TRBV4-2,CASSQDLRTGVAEKLFF,TGTGCCAGCAGCCAAGATCTTCGGACAGGGGTGGCTGAAAAACTGTTTTTT
NA,TRBJ1-1,NA,TRBV4-2,CASSQDLYTEAFF,TGTGCCAGCAGCCAAGATCTGTACACTGAAGCTTTCTTT
NA,TRBJ1-1,NA,TRBV13,CASSFMWGTATEAFF,TGTGCCAGCAGTTTTATGTGGGGCACCGCCACTGAAGCTTTCTTT
NA,TRBJ2-3,TRBD2,TRBV3-1/TRBV3-2,CASSQRDSGTDTQYF,TGTGCCAGCAGCCAAAGAGATAGCGGGACGGATACGCAGTATTTT
once,TRBJ1-4,TRBD1,TRBV30,CAWSGTGWEKLFF,TGTGCCTGGAGTGGGACAGGCTGGGAAAAACTGTTTTTT
NA,TRBJ2-7,NA,TRBV6-2/TRBV6-3,CASSWGLYEQYF,TGTGCCAGCAGTTGGGGCCTCTACGAGCAGTACTTC
once,TRBJ1-5,NA,TRBV30,CAWSAWGLSNQPQHF,TGTGCCTGGAGTGCCTGGGGACTTAGCAATCAGCCCCAGCATTTT
NA,TRBJ1-6,NA,TRBV7-8,CASSLGTGIPMNSPLHF,TGTGCCAGCAGCTTAGGTACAGGGATCCCCATGAATTCACCCCTCCACTTT
NA,TRBJ2-1,NA,TRBV27,CASSLAFVPSSGNEQFF,TGTGCCAGCAGTTTAGCCTTTGTCCCCTCCTCAGGGAATGAGCAGTTCTTC
NA,TRBJ1-1,TRBD1,TRBV19,CASSTRGQTATEAFF,TGTGCCAGTAGTACCCGGGGACAGACAGCCACTGAAGCTTTCTTT
NA,TRBJ1-4,TRBD1,TRBV5-4,CASSTGTGGLGTNEKLFF,TGTGCCAGCAGCACCGGGACAGGGGGCCTAGGAACCAATGAAAAACTGTTTTTT
NA,TRBJ1-5,NA,TRBV10-3,CAISVSASQPQHF,TGTGCCATCAGTGTCAGCGCCAGTCAGCCCCAGCATTTT
NA,TRBJ1-2,NA,TRBV27,CASSPLVLGGYTF,TGTGCCAGCAGCCCACTAGTCCTGGGTGGCTACACCTTC
NA,TRBJ1-3,TRBD1,TRBV4-2,CASSQDRTGRGNTIYF,TGTGCCAGCAGCCAAGATCGGACAGGTCGTGGAAACACCATATATTTT
NA,TRBJ2-3,NA,TRBV28,CASSSPSAGGDEDTQYF,TGTGCCAGCAGTTCCCCCTCCGCCGGTGGAGATGAAGATACGCAGTATTTT
NA,TRBJ1-5,NA,TRBV7-2,CASSLTGTQPQHF,TGTGCCAGCAGCTTAACAGGGACTCAGCCCCAGCATTTT
NA,TRBJ2-3,TRBD1,TRBV5-4,CASSRDRGRTDTQYF,TGTGCCAGCAGCAGGGACAGGGGGCGGACAGATACGCAGTATTTT
NA,TRBJ1-5,NA,TRBV7-9,CASSLSSNQPQHF,TGTGCCAGCAGCTTAAGCAGCAATCAGCCCCAGCATTTT
NA,TRBJ2-5,NA,TRBV29-1,CSVDPRRDQETQYF,TGCAGCGTTGATCCTCGCAGGGACCAAGAGACCCAGTACTTC
NA,TRBJ1-1,TRBD1,TRBV5-1,CASSIGTGGAVTEAFF,TGCGCCAGCAGTATCGGGACAGGGGGCGCGGTCACTGAAGCTTTCTTT
NA,TRBJ2-3,NA,TRBV5-1,CASSLPGESSTDTQYF,TGCGCCAGCAGCCTGCCGGGAGAATCGAGCACAGATACGCAGTATTTT
NA,TRBJ1-5,NA,TRBV27,CASSLSSRAGIVEHF,TGTGCCAGCAGTTTATCCTCCAGGGCGGGAATAGTGGAGCATTTT
NA,TRBJ2-7,TRBD1,TRBV19,CASSRTGGETYEQYF,TGTGCCAGTAGCCGGACAGGGGGCGAAACCTACGAGCAGTACTTC
NA,TRBJ2-6,NA,TRBV6-1,CASSQRGSGANVLTF,TGTGCCAGCAGTCAACGGGGCTCTGGGGCCAACGTCCTGACTTTC
NA,TRBJ1-1,NA,TRBV28,CASSTTGPVDTEAFF,TGTGCCAGCAGTACGACAGGTCCTGTGGACACTGAAGCTTTCTTT
NA,TRBJ2-2,NA,TRBV7-6,CASSLMVRGGAGELFF,TGTGCCAGCAGCTTAATGGTTCGAGGGGGGGCCGGGGAGCTGTTTTTT
few,TRBJ1-5,NA,TRBV2,CASSKSTNNQPQHF,TGTGCCAGCAGTAAATCTACCAACAATCAGCCCCAGCATTTT
once,TRBJ2-5,NA,TRBV6-5,CASQEETQYF,TGTGCCAGCCAGGAAGAGACCCAGTACTTC
NA,TRBJ2-2,TRBD1,TRBV27,CASRNDRTGTGAGELFF,TGTGCCAGCAGAAACGATCGGACAGGGACGGGGGCCGGGGAGCTGTTTTTT
NA,TRBJ1-5,NA,TRBV6-2/TRBV6-3,CASSYERILQPQHF,TGTGCCAGCAGTTACGAGAGGATCCTTCAGCCCCAGCATTTT
NA,TRBJ1-4,NA,TRBV28,CASEVGGQGEKLFF,TGTGCCAGCGAGGTGGGGGGGCAGGGTGAAAAACTGTTTTTT
NA,TRBJ1-2,TRBD1,TRBV27,CASSYRGANYGYTF,TGTGCCAGCAGCTACAGGGGAGCTAACTATGGCTACACCTTC
NA,TRBJ2-5,NA,TRBV28,CASSALYRGQETQYF,TGTGCCAGCAGTGCCCTCTACCGGGGCCAAGAGACCCAGTACTTC
NA,TRBJ2-2,TRBD1,TRBV5-1,CASSITGTGSKRSGELFF,TGCGCCAGCAGCATCACCGGGACAGGGTCGAAGAGAAGCGGGGAGCTGTTTTTT
NA,TRBJ1-4,TRBD1,TRBV7-9,CASSPAGQGALATNEKLFF,TGTGCCAGCAGCCCCGCGGGACAGGGGGCCCTTGCAACTAATGAAAAACTGTTTTTT
NA,TRBJ2-3,TRBD1,TRBV4-2,CASSQPGQGTTDTQYF,TGTGCCAGCAGCCAACCTGGACAGGGGACCACAGATACGCAGTATTTT
NA,TRBJ2-1,TRBD2,TRBV11-2,CASSFHLLAGVGNEQFF,TGTGCCAGCAGCTTTCACTTGCTAGCGGGAGTTGGGAATGAGCAGTTCTTC
NA,TRBJ1-4,NA,TRBV2,CASSRSEGGREKLFF,TGTGCCAGCAGCAGGTCTGAAGGGGGTAGGGAAAAACTGTTTTTT
NA,TRBJ2-1,TRBD2,TRBV9,CASSGGRGIYNEQFF,TGTGCCAGCAGCGGCGGGAGGGGGATTTACAATGAGCAGTTCTTC
NA,TRBJ2-1,NA,TRBV11-2,CASSRDTNNEQFF,TGTGCCAGCAGCCGGGACACGAACAATGAGCAGTTCTTC
NA,TRBJ2-7,TRBD1,TRBV12-3/TRBV12-4,CASSRDRVYEQYF,TGTGCCAGCAGTAGGGACAGGGTGTACGAGCAGTACTTC
NA,TRBJ2-1,TRBD1,TRBV5-4,CASSQTGAEQFF,TGTGCCAGCAGCCAGACAGGGGCAGAGCAGTTCTTC
NA,TRBJ1-2,TRBD1,TRBV6-1,CASSEGTGTYGYTF,TGTGCCAGCAGTGAAGGGACAGGGACCTATGGCTACACCTTC
few,TRBJ1-2,TRBD1,TRBV27,CASRPGTGVIYTF,TGTGCCAGCAGACCCGGGACAGGGGTTATCTACACCTTC
NA,TRBJ1-2,TRBD1,TRBV28,CASSVMTGGYGYTF,TGTGCCAGCAGTGTCATGACAGGGGGATATGGCTACACCTTC
NA,TRBJ1-1,NA,TRBV5-1,CASSLGEYTEAFF,TGCGCCAGCAGCTTGGGGGAGTACACTGAAGCTTTCTTT
NA,TRBJ2-1,NA,TRBV19,CASSISRETLVYNEQFF,TGTGCCAGTAGTATCTCCCGGGAGACTTTAGTTTACAATGAGCAGTTCTTC
NA,TRBJ2-1,NA,TRBV7-2,CASSLGANNEQFF,TGTGCCAGCAGCTTGGGGGCGAACAATGAGCAGTTCTTC
NA,TRBJ1-4,NA,TRBV9,CASSVTGRDEKLFF,TGTGCCAGCAGCGTTACAGGGAGGGACGAAAAACTGTTTTTT
NA,TRBJ1-2,NA,TRBV7-2,CASSPMTENYGYTF,TGTGCCAGCAGCCCTATGACAGAAAACTATGGCTACACCTTC
NA,TRBJ2-5,NA,TRBV24-1,CATSARGSLGETQYF,TGTGCCACCAGTGCCCGAGGGAGCCTGGGGGAGACCCAGTACTTC